These 3 T cell receptor beta chains share one sample of origin, sequenced in a study of blood T cell repertoires in COVID-19. Repertoires were generated with immunoSEQ multiplex PCR, while TCRdb's copy carries only in-frame clones and drops some. The sample records 150,000 or so clones, 60% to 80% being singletons. Sequencing was done on a sample of PBMCs or T cells enriched from blood (not recorded which). All receptors come from a woman aged 50 to 60 who had recovered from COVID-19.

J is TRBJ2-5 and V is TRBV10-1; tentative D call: TRBD2 (5 bases). The CDR3 spans 13 residues. Germline lookup yields CDR1 WNHNN and CDR2 SYGVQD (reference sequence). The ends were cut back, 3 bases at V and 7 bases at J, with 12 bases in the middle. The chain's CDR3 is CASSEGLPRTQYF. In DNA, the CDR3 is TGCGCCAGCAGTGAAGGACTCCCCCGGACCCAGTACTTC.

The chain links TRBV4-1 to TRBJ1-1; no definite D call. In germline, CDR1 is MGHRA, CDR2 YSYEKL. V was trimmed by 2 bases and J by 2 bases, leaving 9 bases between them. CDR3 length equals 14 residues. CDR3 residues: CASSQSGINTEAFF. The CDR3, as DNA: TGCGCCAGCAGCCAAAGCGGCATAAACACTGAAGCTTTCTTT.

This clone was recorded a few times. The chain combines TRBV14 with TRBJ2-5; no definite D call. Per the germline V gene, CDR1 is SGHDN and CDR2 is FVKESK. The ends were cut back, 3 bases at V and 2 bases at J, with 10 bases in the middle. There are 14 residues in the CDR3. The DNA for the CDR3 is TGTGCCAGCAGCCAGAACAAGTTACAAGAGACCCAGTACTTC. This encodes CASSQNKLQETQYF.